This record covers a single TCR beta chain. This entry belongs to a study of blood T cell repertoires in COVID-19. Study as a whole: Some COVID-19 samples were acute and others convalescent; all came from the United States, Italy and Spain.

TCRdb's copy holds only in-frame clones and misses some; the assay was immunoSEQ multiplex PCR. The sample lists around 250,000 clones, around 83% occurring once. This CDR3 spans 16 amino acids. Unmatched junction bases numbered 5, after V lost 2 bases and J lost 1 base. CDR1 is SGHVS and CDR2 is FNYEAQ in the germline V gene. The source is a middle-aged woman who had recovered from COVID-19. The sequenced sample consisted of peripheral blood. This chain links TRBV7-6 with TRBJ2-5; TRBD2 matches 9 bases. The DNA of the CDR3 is TGTGCCAGCAGCTTACAGCGGGGGGCCTCCCAAGAGACCCAGTACTTC. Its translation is CASSLQRGASQETQYF.